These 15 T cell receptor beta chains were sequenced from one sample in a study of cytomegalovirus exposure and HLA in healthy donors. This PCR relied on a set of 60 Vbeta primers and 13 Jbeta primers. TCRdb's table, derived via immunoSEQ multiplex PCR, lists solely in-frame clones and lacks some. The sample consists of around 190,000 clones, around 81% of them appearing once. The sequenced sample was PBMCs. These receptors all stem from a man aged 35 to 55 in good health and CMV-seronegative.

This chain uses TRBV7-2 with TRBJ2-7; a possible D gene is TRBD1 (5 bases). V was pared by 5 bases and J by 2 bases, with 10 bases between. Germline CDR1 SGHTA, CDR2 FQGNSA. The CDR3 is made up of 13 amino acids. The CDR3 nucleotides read TGTGCCAGCAGCCCCGGACAACCCTACGAGCAGTACTTC. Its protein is CASSPGQPYEQYF.

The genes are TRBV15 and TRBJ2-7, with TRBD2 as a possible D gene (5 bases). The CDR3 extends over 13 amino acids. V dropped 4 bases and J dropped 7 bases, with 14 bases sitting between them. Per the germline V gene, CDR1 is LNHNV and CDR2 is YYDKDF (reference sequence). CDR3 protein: CATSIPGSREQYF. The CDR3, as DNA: TGTGCCACCAGCATTCCGGGATCAAGGGAGCAGTACTTC.

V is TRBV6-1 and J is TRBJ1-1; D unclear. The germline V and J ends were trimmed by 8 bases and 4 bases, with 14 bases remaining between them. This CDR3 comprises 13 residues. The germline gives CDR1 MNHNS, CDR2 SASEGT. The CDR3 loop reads CASYGESSTEAFF. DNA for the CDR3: TGTGCCAGCTACGGAGAGAGCAGCACTGAAGCTTTCTTT.

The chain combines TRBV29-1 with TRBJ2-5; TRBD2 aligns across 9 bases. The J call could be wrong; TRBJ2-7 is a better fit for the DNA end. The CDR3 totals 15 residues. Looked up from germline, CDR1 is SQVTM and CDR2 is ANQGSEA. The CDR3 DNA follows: TGCAGCGTTGAAGATGGCGGGGGGGACTCCTACGAGCAGTACTTC. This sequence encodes CSVEDGGGDSYEQYF.

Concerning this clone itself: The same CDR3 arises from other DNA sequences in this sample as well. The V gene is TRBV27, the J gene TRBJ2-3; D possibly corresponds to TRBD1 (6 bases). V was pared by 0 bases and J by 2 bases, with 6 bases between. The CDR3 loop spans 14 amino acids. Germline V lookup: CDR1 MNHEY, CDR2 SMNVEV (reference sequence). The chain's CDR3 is CASSLSGATDTQYF. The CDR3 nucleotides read TGTGCCAGCAGTTTATCGGGGGCCACAGATACGCAGTATTTT.

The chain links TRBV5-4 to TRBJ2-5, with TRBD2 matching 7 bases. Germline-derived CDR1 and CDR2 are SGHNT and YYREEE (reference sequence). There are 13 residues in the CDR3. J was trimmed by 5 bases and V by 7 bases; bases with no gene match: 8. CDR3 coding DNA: TGTGCCAGCGGGCTTGGGGGGGGTGAGACCCAGTACTTC. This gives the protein CASGLGGGETQYF.

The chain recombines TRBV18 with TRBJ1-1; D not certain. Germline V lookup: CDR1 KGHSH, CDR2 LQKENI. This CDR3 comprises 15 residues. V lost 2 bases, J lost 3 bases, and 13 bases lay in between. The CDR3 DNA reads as TGTGCCAGCTCACCATTCAGGAATGTAGACACTGAAGCTTTCTTT. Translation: CASSPFRNVDTEAFF.

CDR3 amino acids: CASTLSAGLNEQFF. Written as DNA, the CDR3 is TGTGCCAGCACCCTCTCGGCAGGTTTGAATGAGCAGTTCTTC. This chain links TRBV2 with TRBJ2-1; D uncertain. The CDR3 is 14 residues long. Trimming removed 7 bases from V and 7 bases from J, with 17 bases in between. Germline CDR1 is SNHLY and CDR2 is FYNNEI.

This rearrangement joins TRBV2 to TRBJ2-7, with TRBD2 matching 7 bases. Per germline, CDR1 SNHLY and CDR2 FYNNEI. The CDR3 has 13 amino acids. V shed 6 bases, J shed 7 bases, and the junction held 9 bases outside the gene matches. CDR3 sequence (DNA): TGTGCCAGCAGGAGACTAGCTCCCCTGGAGCAGTACTTC. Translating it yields CASRRLAPLEQYF.

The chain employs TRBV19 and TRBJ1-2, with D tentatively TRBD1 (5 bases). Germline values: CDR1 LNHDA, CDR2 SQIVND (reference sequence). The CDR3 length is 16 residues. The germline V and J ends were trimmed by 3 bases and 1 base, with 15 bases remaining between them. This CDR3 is CASSIMGRQGNYGYTF. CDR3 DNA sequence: TGTGCCAGTAGTATTATGGGTCGGCAGGGTAACTATGGCTACACCTTC.

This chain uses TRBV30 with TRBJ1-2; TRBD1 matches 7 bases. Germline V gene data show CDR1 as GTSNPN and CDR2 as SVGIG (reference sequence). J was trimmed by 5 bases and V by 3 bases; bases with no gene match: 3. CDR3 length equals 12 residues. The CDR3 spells CAWRNRGYGYTF. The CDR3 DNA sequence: TGTGCCTGGAGGAACAGGGGTTATGGCTACACCTTC.

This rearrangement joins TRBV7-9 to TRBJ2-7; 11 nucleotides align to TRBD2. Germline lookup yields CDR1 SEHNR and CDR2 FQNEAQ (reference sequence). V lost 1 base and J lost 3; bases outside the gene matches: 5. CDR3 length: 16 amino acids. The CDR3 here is CASSLEATSGVYEQYF. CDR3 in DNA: TGTGCCAGCAGCTTAGAGGCGACTAGCGGGGTCTACGAGCAGTACTTC.

The CDR3 loop is CASSEAWTGGVGSYNEQFF. The CDR3 DNA reads TGTGCCAGCAGTGAAGCGTGGACAGGGGGCGTAGGTTCCTACAATGAGCAGTTCTTC. The gene calls are TRBV6-1 and TRBJ2-1; 11 bases agree with TRBD1. The CDR3 is made up of 19 amino acids. In germline, CDR1 is MNHNS, CDR2 SASEGT. V lost 0 bases and J lost 1; bases outside the gene matches: 8.

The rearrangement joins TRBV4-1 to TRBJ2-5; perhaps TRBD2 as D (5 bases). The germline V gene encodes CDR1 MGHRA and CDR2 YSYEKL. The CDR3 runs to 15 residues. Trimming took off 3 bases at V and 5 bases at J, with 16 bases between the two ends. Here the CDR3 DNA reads TGCGCCAGCAGCCACACCGGGGTGGGTGGTGAGACCCAGTACTTC. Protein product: CASSHTGVGGETQYF.

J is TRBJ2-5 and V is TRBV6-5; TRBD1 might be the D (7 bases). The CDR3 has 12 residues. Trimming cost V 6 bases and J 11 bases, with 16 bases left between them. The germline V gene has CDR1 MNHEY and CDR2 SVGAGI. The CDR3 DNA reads TGTGCCAGCAGCCCAGGAGGGGGCCAGCAGTACTTC. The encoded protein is CASSPGGGQQYF.